Shown below are 29 T cell receptor beta chains from a single sample sequenced in a study of CD39 and CD103 CD8 tumor-infiltrating T cells. Profiling relied on immunoSEQ multiplex PCR, and the TCRdb table lists in-frame clones only, not all of them. The sample carries roughly 15,000 clones, around nine tenths recorded once. The sequencing sample was made of CD8+ T cells sorted from blood. Subset meaning: total memory CD8 T cells (CD45RA-CCR7+/-) from blood or uninvolved lymph node. The receptor set was obtained from a human donor with head and neck squamous cell carcinoma.

This chain uses TRBV2 with TRBJ2-5; 8 positions agree with TRBD2. The CDR3 extends over 15 amino acids. Per the germline V gene, CDR1 is SNHLY and CDR2 is FYNNEI. Trimming removed 6 bases from V and 4 bases from J; junction bases left unmatched: 10. CDR3 loop: CASRVTSGGIETQYF. The CDR3 bases are TGTGCCAGCAGGGTAACTAGCGGTGGCATAGAGACCCAGTACTTC.

The V call is TRBV11-2, the J call TRBJ2-1; D call uncertain. This CDR3 has 11 amino acids. Germline V CDR1 and CDR2: SGHAT, FQNNGV. The ends were cut back, 6 bases at V and 4 bases at J, with 4 bases in the middle. CDR3 sequence reads: CASRQYNEQFF. DNA of the CDR3: TGTGCCAGCAGGCAGTACAATGAGCAGTTCTTC.

CDR3 loop: CASSQSYYGQAGNTIYF. As DNA, the CDR3 is TGCGCCAGCAGCCAGAGTTACTACGGACAGGCTGGAAACACCATATATTTT. The V gene is TRBV4-1, the J gene TRBJ1-3; TRBD1 matches at 7 bases. Germline CDR1 reads MGHRA; CDR2 reads YSYEKL. Losses at the gene ends were 3 bases for V and 2 bases for J; bases not matched to a gene: 10. This CDR3 comprises 17 residues.

The CDR3 sequence is CASSLESYEQYF. CDR3 coding DNA: TGTGCCAGCAGCTTGGAGTCCTACGAGCAGTACTTC. The V call is TRBV5-4, the J call TRBJ2-7, with no clear D. This CDR3 has 12 residues. V lost 0 bases to trimming and J lost 1 base, with 2 bases between them. Looked up from germline, CDR1 is SGHNT and CDR2 is YYREEE (reference sequence).

This chain uses TRBV27 with TRBJ2-2; no clear D. V was pared by 4 bases and J by 1 base, with 13 bases between. There are 16 residues in the CDR3. The germline V gene encodes CDR1 MNHEY and CDR2 SMNVEV (reference sequence). CDR3 protein: CASSSRTEMNTGELFF. CDR3 nucleotide sequence: TGTGCCAGCAGTTCAAGGACGGAAATGAACACCGGGGAGCTGTTTTTT.

This chain links TRBV30 with TRBJ1-1; D not resolved. V dropped 5 bases and J dropped 2 bases, with 6 bases sitting between them. This CDR3 contains 11 residues. CDR1 and CDR2 (germline): GTSNPN, SVGIG (reference sequence). CDR3 in amino acids: CAWGENTEAFF. CDR3 nucleotide sequence: TGTGCCTGGGGGGAAAACACTGAAGCTTTCTTT.

The chain is built from TRBV28 and TRBJ2-2; D possibly corresponds to TRBD1 (5 bases). The CDR3 sequence is 15 residues long. Germline CDR1 and CDR2: MDHEN and SYDVKM. Trimming took off 6 bases at V and 4 bases at J, with 15 bases between the two ends. CDR3 region: CASSSLLRGTGELFF. The CDR3 DNA follows: TGTGCCAGCAGCTCCTTACTAAGGGGCACCGGGGAGCTGTTTTTT.

The rearrangement uses TRBV5-1 and TRBJ2-1; no firm D call. The CDR3 sequence is 13 residues long. V was clipped by 0 bases and J by 4 bases, with 5 bases between them. Germline V gives CDR1 SGHRS, CDR2 YFSETQ. The CDR3 bases are TGCGCCAGCAGCTTGGGACAATACAATGAGCAGTTCTTC. Its protein is CASSLGQYNEQFF. Full variable domain (rest looked up from reference TRBV5-1 and TRBJ2-1): KAGVTQTPRYLIKTRGQQVTLSCSPISGHRSVSWYQQTPGQGLQFLFEYFSETQRNKGNFPGRFSGRQFSNSRSEMNVSTLELGDSALYLCASSLGQYNEQFFGPGTRLTVL.

The chain combines TRBV19 with TRBJ1-1; D might be TRBD1 (6 bases). Trimming took 3 bases from V and 1 from J, leaving 9 bases between them. The CDR3 extends over 14 amino acids. Germline CDR1 reads LNHDA; CDR2 reads SQIVND (reference sequence). In nucleotides, the CDR3 is TGTGCCAGTAGTATTGGCAGGGGGAACACTGAAGCTTTCTTT. It specifies CASSIGRGNTEAFF.

The chain carries TRBV4-1 and TRBJ1-5, with TRBD1 as a possible D gene (6 bases). The germline V and J ends were trimmed by 5 bases and 13 bases, with 21 bases remaining between them. The CDR3 consists of 14 residues. Germline CDR1 MGHRA, CDR2 YSYEKL. This chain's CDR3 is CASSSQEDSPSQHF. CDR3 DNA: TGCGCCAGCAGCTCCCAAGAGGACAGCCCGAGTCAGCATTTT.

The gene calls are TRBV5-1 and TRBJ1-6; 10 bases agree with TRBD1. Looked up from germline, CDR1 is SGHRS and CDR2 is YFSETQ. Trimming cost V 3 bases and J 7 bases; bases outside gene matches: 10. The CDR3 is 17 residues long. CDR3 loop: CASSSAARDRGNSPLHF. The CDR3 DNA reads TGCGCCAGCAGCTCGGCGGCCCGGGACAGGGGAAATTCACCCCTCCACTTT. Looking up the rest from reference TRBV5-1 and TRBJ1-6 gives the full variable domain: KAGVTQTPRYLIKTRGQQVTLSCSPISGHRSVSWYQQTPGQGLQFLFEYFSETQRNKGNFPGRFSGRQFSNSRSEMNVSTLELGDSALYLCASSSAARDRGNSPLHFGNGTRLTVT.

V and J are TRBV6-5 and TRBJ2-5, with a tentative D call TRBD2 (6 bases). CDR1 and CDR2 (germline): MNHEY, SVGAGI. V lost 1 base to trimming and J lost 2 bases, with 11 bases between them. The CDR3 loop spans 15 amino acids. This chain's CDR3 is CASSYFYGTQETQYF. The CDR3 nucleotides read TGTGCCAGCAGTTACTTCTACGGGACTCAAGAGACCCAGTACTTC.

The genes are TRBV7-9 and TRBJ1-2; D gene unclear. The germline gives CDR1 SEHNR, CDR2 FQNEAQ (reference sequence). This CDR3 spans 15 amino acids. V was trimmed by 8 bases and J by 4 bases, leaving 20 bases between them. This CDR3 is CASSSDLEVVYGYTF. The DNA for the CDR3 is TGTGCCAGCTCCTCGGACCTGGAGGTGGTCTATGGCTACACCTTC.

The chain employs TRBV15 and TRBJ2-2; 7 positions agree with TRBD1. CDR1 is LNHNV, CDR2 YYDKDF, per germline (reference sequence). V was pared by 7 bases and J by 6 bases, with 8 bases of the junction left unmatched. The CDR3 is 14 amino acids. CDR3 loop: CATTPGTAAGELFF. The CDR3 region has the DNA TGTGCCACCACCCCCGGGACAGCTGCCGGGGAGCTGTTTTTT.

The V and J genes are TRBV19 and TRBJ1-1, with 7 bases that match TRBD1. This CDR3 contains 14 residues. From germline, CDR1 is LNHDA and CDR2 SQIVND (reference sequence). V shed 1 base and J 1 base; nucleotides not matched to a gene: 0. The CDR3 DNA reads as TGTGCCAGTAGTATAGGACAGGGGAACACTGAAGCTTTCTTT. It translates to CASSIGQGNTEAFF.

J is TRBJ1-5 and V is TRBV2; perhaps TRBD1 as D (5 bases). With 8 bases removed from V and 9 bases from J, the gap between germline ends came to 23 bases. Looked up from germline, CDR1 is SNHLY and CDR2 is FYNNEI. This CDR3 has 15 amino acids. The CDR3 nucleotides are TGTGCCAGCGACGGAGGGCAGGGTAACGCTGGGCCCCAGCATTTT. Translating gives CASDGGQGNAGPQHF.

The V call is TRBV19, the J call TRBJ2-7, with 10 bases fitting TRBD1. The V and J ends lost 10 bases and 5 bases, in that order; junction bases with no gene match: 2. The CDR3 has 11 residues. Germline-derived CDR1 and CDR2 are LNHDA and SQIVND (reference sequence). This CDR3 is CAIGQGDEQYF. CDR3 DNA sequence: TGTGCCATTGGACAGGGGGACGAGCAGTACTTC.

This rearrangement joins TRBV19 to TRBJ2-1; D unclear. This CDR3 comprises 13 residues. The germline V gene has CDR1 LNHDA and CDR2 SQIVND (reference sequence). Deletions cut 5 bases from V and 10 bases from J, with 15 bases between. CDR3 sequence reads: CASSPARQQEQFF. As DNA, the CDR3 is TGTGCCAGTAGTCCCGCCCGGCAACAAGAGCAGTTCTTC.

The rearrangement joins TRBV7-6 to TRBJ1-3, with D possibly TRBD1 on 5 matching bases. CDR3 length: 15 residues. V lost 5 bases, J lost 7 bases, and 18 bases lay in between. In germline, CDR1 is SGHVS, CDR2 FNYEAQ. CDR3 in amino acids: CASSDDSLRVNTIYF. CDR3 DNA: TGTGCCAGCAGCGACGACAGTCTTAGGGTGAACACCATATATTTT.

This chain uses TRBV5-5 with TRBJ2-7; D remains unclear. V dropped 1 base and J dropped 2 bases, with 7 bases sitting between them. The CDR3 has 13 amino acids. Germline V gene lookup returns CDR1 SGHKS and CDR2 YYEKEE (reference sequence). CDR3 loop: CASSLLSAYEQYF. Written as DNA, the CDR3 is TGTGCCAGCAGCTTGTTGTCAGCCTACGAGCAGTACTTC. The whole variable domain, filled in from reference TRBV5-5 and TRBJ2-7, reads DAGVTQSPTHLIKTRGQQVTLRCSPISGHKSVSWYQQVLGQGPQFIFQYYEKEERGRGNFPDRFSARQFPNYSSELNVNALLLGDSALYLCASSLLSAYEQYFGPGTRLTVT.

The chain has TRBV2 and TRBJ2-7; no definite D call. Germline CDR1 reads SNHLY; CDR2 reads FYNNEI. This CDR3 comprises 13 residues. V lost 4 bases to trimming and J lost 2 bases, with 9 bases between them. In nucleotides, the CDR3 is TGTGCCAGCAGTGTTAGGTCGACCTACGAGCAGTACTTC. Translating it yields CASSVRSTYEQYF.

V and J are TRBV6-1 and TRBJ2-1; 8 bases map to TRBD1. J lost 5 bases, V lost 6 bases, and 9 bases had no gene match. Germline loops: CDR1 MNHNS, CDR2 SASEGT. The CDR3 contains 15 residues. CDR3 residues: CASRDRESDHNEQFF. Written as DNA, the CDR3 is TGTGCCAGCAGGGACAGGGAGTCGGACCACAATGAGCAGTTCTTC.

The count of this clone is one. This sequence joins TRBV5-5 and TRBJ1-2, with D possibly being TRBD1 (5 bases). Trimming took off 5 bases at V and 4 bases at J, with 9 bases between the two ends. The CDR3 is 12 residues long. The germline gives CDR1 SGHKS, CDR2 YYEKEE (reference sequence). The CDR3 is CASRGQVYGYTF. The CDR3 nucleotides read TGTGCCAGCAGGGGGCAGGTCTATGGCTACACCTTC. The complete variable domain, with remaining parts taken from reference TRBV5-5 and TRBJ1-2, reads DAGVTQSPTHLIKTRGQQVTLRCSPISGHKSVSWYQQVLGQGPQFIFQYYEKEERGRGNFPDRFSARQFPNYSSELNVNALLLGDSALYLCASRGQVYGYTFGSGTRLTVV.

The rearrangement links TRBV19 to TRBJ1-1; TRBD1 might be the D (6 bases). The CDR3 has 13 residues. V shed 5 bases and J shed 6 bases, with 13 bases lying between them. Germline lookup yields CDR1 LNHDA and CDR2 SQIVND (reference sequence). The CDR3: CASSPTGIAEAFF. The DNA for the CDR3 is TGTGCCAGTAGTCCCACAGGGATCGCTGAAGCTTTCTTT.

The chain uses TRBV7-9 and TRBJ2-7; a weak D match, TRBD1 (6 bases). Trimming shortened V by 5 bases and J by 4 bases, and 15 bases separated the two germline ends. This CDR3 has 14 residues. Germline V CDR1 and CDR2: SEHNR, FQNEAQ (reference sequence). CDR3 in amino acids: CASSGGHNGYEQYF. DNA of the CDR3: TGTGCCAGCAGCGGGGGCCACAACGGTTACGAGCAGTACTTC.

The chain has TRBV6-6 and TRBJ2-7, with 7 positions matching TRBD2. The CDR3 contains 13 residues. CDR1 is MNHNY and CDR2 is SVGAGI in the germline V gene (reference sequence). V trimming: 5 bases; J trimming: 3 bases; junction bases outside the gene matches: 4. This CDR3 is CASSHRDYYEQYF. CDR3 bases: TGTGCCAGCAGTCACCGGGACTACTACGAGCAGTACTTC.

The rearrangement links TRBV30 to TRBJ2-7, with a weak D call TRBD1 (5 bases). Germline CDR1 GTSNPN, CDR2 SVGIG (reference sequence). The V end lost 6 bases, the J end lost 4 bases, and 13 bases lay between the germline ends. The CDR3 loop spans 12 amino acids. Here the CDR3 reads CACAFQGYEQYF. The CDR3 nucleotides are TGTGCCTGCGCATTCCAGGGTTACGAGCAGTACTTC.

The CDR3 DNA follows: TGTGCCAGCAGTGGGGCTGGGTACGATGAGCAGTTCTTC. Protein product: CASSGAGYDEQFF. The V and J genes are TRBV2 and TRBJ2-1, with D hard to call. CDR3 length: 13 amino acids. Germline CDR1 and CDR2: SNHLY and FYNNEI. The V end lost 4 bases, the J end lost 8 bases, and 12 bases lay between the germline ends.

This clone was seen just once. V and J are TRBV5-1 and TRBJ1-4, with 8 bases that match TRBD1. Germline V gene lookup returns CDR1 SGHRS and CDR2 YFSETQ. J was trimmed by 3 bases and V by 9 bases; bases with no gene match: 7. This CDR3 is 14 amino acids long. The CDR3 sequence is CATRQGYSNEKLFF. CDR3 DNA sequence: TGCGCCACTCGACAGGGGTATTCTAATGAAAAACTGTTTTTT.